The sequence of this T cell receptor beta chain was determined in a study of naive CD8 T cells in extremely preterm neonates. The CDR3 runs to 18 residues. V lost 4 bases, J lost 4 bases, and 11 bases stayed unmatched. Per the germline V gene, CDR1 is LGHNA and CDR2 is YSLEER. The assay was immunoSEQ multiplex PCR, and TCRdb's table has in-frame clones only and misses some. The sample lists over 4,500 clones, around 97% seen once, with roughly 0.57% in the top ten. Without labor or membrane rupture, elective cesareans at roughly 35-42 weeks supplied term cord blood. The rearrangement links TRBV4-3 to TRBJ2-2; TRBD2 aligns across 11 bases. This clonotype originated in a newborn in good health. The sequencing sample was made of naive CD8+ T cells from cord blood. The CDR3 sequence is CASSRNPTSGGTTGELFF. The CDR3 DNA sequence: TGCGCCAGCAGCCGAAACCCCACTAGCGGGGGAACCACCGGGGAGCTGTTTTTT.